This TCR beta chain was identified during a study of ipilimumab plus nivolumab after autologous stem cell transplantation (dated by TCRdb to about 2021). As for the study more broadly: The median number of doses that trial patients received was a few for ipilimumab and about eight for nivolumab. Both primary refractory and relapsed disease were represented in the DLBCL cohort, where 18-month progression-free survival was approximately 87% and 28%, respectively. Patients undergoing autologous transplant for high-risk diffuse large B cell lymphoma, mature T cell lymphoma, or multiple myeloma were enrolled in the trial. The intent-to-treat population of the trial consisted of some 33 patients.

In the germline V gene, CDR1 corresponds to MNHNS and CDR2 to SASEGT. Clipping removes 5 bases from V and 0 bases from J, with 6 as the unmatched junction base count. The CDR3 covers 15 residues, taking in both the cysteine and the phenylalanine. Just the 45-base CDR3 DNA is kept, in frame starting at base 1. Libraries were constructed by the immunoSEQ multiplex PCR assay. Imported from immuneACCESS, the table was reduced by TCRdb to in-frame sequences with V and J called. These copies leave out some clones; in studies compared against another copy, an unresolved V gene accounts for under half, and the cause of the remainder is not known. The sample table records roughly 86,000 clones; 75% to 85% of these occur just once. The top ten constitute about 2.2% of the sample. Checkpoint therapy was initiated 14 to 28 days after autologous transplant, and ipilimumab was administered at 1 mg/kg intravenously on day 1 of selected weeks. Patients received nivolumab at 3 mg/kg intravenously on day 1 of weeks 1, 4, 7, 10, and every two weeks through week 26. This Phase Ib clinical trial tested ipilimumab plus nivolumab, a combined checkpoint inhibition, as consolidation after autologous stem cell transplantation.

The paper as a whole reports these results and caveats: The authors concluded that combined checkpoint inhibition appeared tolerable when used as consolidation after transplant. Per the authors, a biologic rationale for further study of the post-transplant checkpoint inhibition approach was offered by T cell receptor repertoire, regulatory T cell phenotype and gut microbiota profiles.

Notes on this clone: No antigen is known for it. The sample holds no much larger clone one base away, and base qualities are not on file.

The rearranged segments are TRBV6-1 and TRBJ2-7; TRBD2 lines up with 8 middle nucleotides. The TCR sequence derives from a male donor with diffuse large B-cell lymphoma. Specimen: PBMCs, collected in a trial of ipilimumab plus nivolumab as post-transplant consolidation. The CDR3 amino acid sequence is: CASSLGLDHSYEQYF. The nucleotide sequence is TGTGCCAGCAGTTTGGGACTAGACCACTCCTACGAGCAGTACTTC.